The 22 T cell receptor beta chains below were found in one sample sequenced in a study of shared T cell receptors in the human thymus. TCRdb's copy holds only in-frame clones and misses some; the assay was immunoSEQ multiplex PCR. The data show approximately 760,000 clones, 80% to 90% seen once. The data also belong to a second study, concerning human thymus T cells.

Sequencing input: thymocytes. The source is a girl under three years old with a congenital heart defect.

CDR3 bases: TGCGCCAGCAGCCAGACCTCCAGGGATATTACGGCCAATCAGCCCCAGCATTTT. It yields the protein CASSQTSRDITANQPQHF. This chain uses TRBV4-1 with TRBJ1-5; D perhaps matches TRBD1 (5 bases). The V gene lost 3 bases and the J gene lost 3 bases, with 21 bases spanning the gap. CDR3 length: 18 residues. In germline, CDR1 is MGHRA, CDR2 YSYEKL.

The V gene is TRBV5-8, the J gene TRBJ2-1; 13 bases are shared with TRBD2. This CDR3 is built from 19 residues. V shed 5 bases, J shed 6 bases, and the junction held 17 bases outside the gene matches. CDR1 and CDR2 (germline): SGHTS, YDEGEE. CDR3 bases: TGTGCCAGCAGTCAGACTAGCGGGGGGCGCCCAGGAGTGTGCAATGAGCAGTTCTTC. This sequence encodes CASSQTSGGRPGVCNEQFF.

The gene calls are TRBV7-2 and TRBJ2-1, with TRBD2 as a possible D gene (6 bases). The CDR3 has 15 residues. In germline, CDR1 is SGHTA, CDR2 FQGNSA. Trimming cost V 5 bases and J 3 bases, with 14 bases left between them. CDR3 nucleotides: TGTGCCAGCAGCACAACCGGGACTTTCTACAATGAGCAGTTCTTC. It encodes CASSTTGTFYNEQFF.

This clone has a single count. This chain uses TRBV28 with TRBJ2-3; tentative D call: TRBD1 (5 bases). The CDR3 runs to 15 residues. V lost 1 base, J lost 0 bases, and 8 bases lay in between. Germline CDR1 MDHEN, CDR2 SYDVKM. The CDR3 DNA is TGTGCCAGCAGTTTATCAGGGCCGAGCACAGATACGCAGTATTTT. Its protein product is CASSLSGPSTDTQYF.

The gene calls are TRBV5-4 and TRBJ1-1, with 7 bases that match TRBD1. The V segment lost 4 bases and the J segment 1 base; nucleotides outside the gene matches: 16. Per germline, CDR1 SGHNT and CDR2 YYREEE (reference sequence). CDR3 length equals 18 residues. The CDR3 coding sequence is TGTGCCAGCAGCCAAATAAGTTTGGTCGGGACAGAGAACACTGAAGCTTTCTTT. Translating gives CASSQISLVGTENTEAFF.

J is TRBJ2-7 and V is TRBV10-3; 10 bases match TRBD1. CDR3 length: 21 residues. From germline, CDR1 is ENHRY and CDR2 SYGVKD. V was clipped by 6 bases and J by 0 bases; unmatched bases: 23. DNA of the CDR3: TGTGCCATCAGAGAAAATCACCGGGGACAGGGGAGTCGATCACACTCCTACGAGCAGTACTTC. Translation: CAIRENHRGQGSRSHSYEQYF.

The V and J genes are TRBV29-1 and TRBJ1-2; unclear D gene. CDR1 is SQVTM, CDR2 ANQGSEA, per germline. V was cut by 8 bases and J by 2 bases, with 18 bases left in between. CDR3 length: 14 amino acids. CDR3 in DNA: TGCAGCACAACCCCCGCCGGACTGAACTATGGCTACACCTTC. Its protein product is CSTTPAGLNYGYTF.

The chain joins TRBV15 to TRBJ2-5, with D tentatively TRBD2 (6 bases). Trimming removed 1 base at V and 2 bases at J, with 11 bases between. Germline loops: CDR1 LNHNV, CDR2 YYDKDF (reference sequence). The CDR3 sequence is 15 residues long. The CDR3 DNA sequence: TGTGCCACCAGCAGAGGCAGGGACTTTCAAGAGACCCAGTACTTC. It translates to CATSRGRDFQETQYF.

V gene TRBV5-4 combines with J gene TRBJ1-2; D possibly corresponds to TRBD1 (5 bases). Looked up from germline, CDR1 is SGHNT and CDR2 is YYREEE (reference sequence). The CDR3 spans 15 residues. Trimming took off 4 bases at V and 0 bases at J, with 13 bases between the two ends. The CDR3 DNA follows: TGTGCCAGCAGCCCACCGACAGTTCCTAACTATGGCTACACCTTC. Protein product: CASSPPTVPNYGYTF.

The chain is built from TRBV5-6 and TRBJ2-2; TRBD1 matches 7 bases. The V gene's germline CDR1 is SGHDT and CDR2 YYEEEE. Trimming removed 4 bases from V and 1 base from J; junction bases left unmatched: 16. The CDR3 extends over 19 amino acids. CDR3 coding DNA: TGTGCCAGCAGCCTAAGACAGGGAATGATGTCCTTGAACACCGGGGAGCTGTTTTTT. Translating gives CASSLRQGMMSLNTGELFF. The full variable domain, in which reference TRBV5-6 and TRBJ2-2 provide the parts outside the CDR3, is DAGVTQSPTHLIKTRGQQVTLRCSPKSGHDTVSWYQQALGQGPQFIFQYYEEEERQRGNFPDRFSGHQFPNYSSELNVNALLLGDSALYLCASSLRQGMMSLNTGELFFGEGSRLTVL.

The chain uses TRBV19 and TRBJ2-7, with 9 bases lining up with TRBD2. From germline, CDR1 is LNHDA and CDR2 SQIVND (reference sequence). This CDR3 spans 15 amino acids. V trimming: 5 bases; J trimming: 2 bases; junction bases outside the gene matches: 7. CDR3 protein: CASSPPRGGTYEQYF. In DNA, the CDR3 is TGTGCCAGTAGTCCGCCGCGGGGGGGTACCTACGAGCAGTACTTC.

The rearrangement links TRBV6-5 to TRBJ2-5, with 10 bases aligning to TRBD2. V shed 4 bases and J 2 bases; nucleotides not matched to a gene: 7. The V gene's germline CDR1 is MNHEY and CDR2 SVGAGI. CDR3 length: 16 amino acids. In DNA form, the CDR3 reads TGTGCCAGCAGTTCCCCGGGTAGCGGGGGGCAAGAGACCCAGTACTTC. Translation gives CASSSPGSGGQETQYF.

This clone was picked up a small number of times. This chain joins TRBV2 and TRBJ1-1; TRBD1 matches 7 bases. The germline gives CDR1 SNHLY, CDR2 FYNNEI. The CDR3 contains 16 residues. J was trimmed by 0 bases and V by 10 bases; bases with no gene match: 14. The CDR3 DNA reads TGTGCCACCGTTATAACCCCCAGGGGGATGAACACTGAAGCTTTCTTT. Its protein product is CATVITPRGMNTEAFF.

The chain uses TRBV5-1 and TRBJ2-7, with a weak D call TRBD1 (6 bases). This CDR3 has 17 residues. Per the germline V gene, CDR1 is SGHRS and CDR2 is YFSETQ. V was cut by 5 bases and J by 2 bases, with 23 bases left in between. Written as DNA, the CDR3 is TGCGCCAGCAGACCACAGTCGGCCGGGACACTTACCTACGAGCAGTACTTC. This sequence encodes CASRPQSAGTLTYEQYF.

The genes are TRBV14 and TRBJ1-5; weak D call: TRBD1 (5 bases). Trimming took 3 bases from V and 3 from J, leaving 9 bases between them. Per germline, CDR1 SGHDN and CDR2 FVKESK. The CDR3 totals 14 residues. The CDR3 coding sequence is TGTGCCAGCAGCCATCAGGGTGACAATCAGCCCCAGCATTTT. It codes for CASSHQGDNQPQHF.

This clone appeared a single time. The chain employs TRBV10-3 and TRBJ1-2; 8 bases fit TRBD1. The CDR3 loop spans 16 amino acids. Germline V gives CDR1 ENHRY, CDR2 SYGVKD. The ends lost 1 base at V and 3 bases at J; junction bases unmatched: 7. CDR3 nucleotide sequence: TGTGCCATCAGTGAGTTCAGGGGGCCTAAAGACTATGGCTACACCTTC. This gives the protein CAISEFRGPKDYGYTF.

The chain's CDR3 is CASSFRDTEAFF. Here the CDR3 DNA reads TGTGCCAGCAGTTTCCGGGACACTGAAGCTTTCTTT. The chain combines TRBV28 with TRBJ1-1; D gene unclear. The CDR3 is made up of 12 amino acids. Trimming pared 3 bases from V and 3 bases from J, leaving 5 bases between. Germline assignment: CDR1 MDHEN and CDR2 SYDVKM. The entire variable domain, with the rest obtained from reference TRBV28 and TRBJ1-1, is as follows: DVKVTQSSRYLVKRTGEKVFLECVQDMDHENMFWYRQDPGLGLRLIYFSYDVKMKEKGDIPEGYSVSREKKERFSLILESASTNQTSMYLCASSFRDTEAFFGQGTRLTVV.

The chain uses TRBV7-9 and TRBJ2-1, with 11 positions matching TRBD1. The V and J ends lost 1 base and 5 bases, in that order; junction bases with no gene match: 10. Germline lookup yields CDR1 SEHNR and CDR2 FQNEAQ (reference sequence). The CDR3 loop spans 18 amino acids. CDR3 residues: CASSLDQPGQGVDNEQFF. CDR3 nucleotides: TGTGCCAGCAGCTTAGACCAACCGGGACAGGGGGTTGACAATGAGCAGTTCTTC.

The rearrangement uses TRBV6-4 and TRBJ2-1; D is possibly TRBD2 (6 bases). The V end was cut by 4 bases, the J end by 9 bases, with 7 bases between. CDR1 is MRHNA, CDR2 SNTAGT, per germline. The CDR3 covers 11 residues. CDR3 bases: TGTGCCAGCAGTGCCGGGGGTGAGCAGTTCTTC. This sequence encodes CASSAGGEQFF.

V and J are TRBV11-2 and TRBJ2-7; D unresolved. Germline V gene data show CDR1 as SGHAT and CDR2 as FQNNGV. Trimming left V 5 bases short and J 2 bases short, with 13 bases between. The CDR3 is 14 amino acids. The CDR3 here is CASSLFYTTYEQYF. The CDR3 nucleotides read TGTGCCAGCAGCCTCTTTTACACAACCTACGAGCAGTACTTC.

The chain links TRBV20-1 to TRBJ1-1; no clear D. Trimming shortened V by 1 base and J by 8 bases, and 8 bases separated the two germline ends. CDR1 and CDR2 from the germline V gene are DFQATT and SNEGSKA (reference sequence). This CDR3 spans 11 amino acids. In nucleotides, the CDR3 is TGCAGTGCTAGAGGCGGGCGAGAAGCTTTCTTT. Encoded protein: CSARGGREAFF.

The chain joins TRBV10-3 to TRBJ1-2; the D gene is possibly TRBD1 (6 bases). The germline V and J ends were trimmed by 3 bases and 3 bases, with 14 bases remaining between them. There are 15 residues in the CDR3. Germline V gene data show CDR1 as ENHRY and CDR2 as SYGVKD. The CDR3 DNA reads as TGTGCCATCAGTGATTTGGGGGGGCTCCACTATGGCTACACCTTC. This translates into CAISDLGGLHYGYTF.